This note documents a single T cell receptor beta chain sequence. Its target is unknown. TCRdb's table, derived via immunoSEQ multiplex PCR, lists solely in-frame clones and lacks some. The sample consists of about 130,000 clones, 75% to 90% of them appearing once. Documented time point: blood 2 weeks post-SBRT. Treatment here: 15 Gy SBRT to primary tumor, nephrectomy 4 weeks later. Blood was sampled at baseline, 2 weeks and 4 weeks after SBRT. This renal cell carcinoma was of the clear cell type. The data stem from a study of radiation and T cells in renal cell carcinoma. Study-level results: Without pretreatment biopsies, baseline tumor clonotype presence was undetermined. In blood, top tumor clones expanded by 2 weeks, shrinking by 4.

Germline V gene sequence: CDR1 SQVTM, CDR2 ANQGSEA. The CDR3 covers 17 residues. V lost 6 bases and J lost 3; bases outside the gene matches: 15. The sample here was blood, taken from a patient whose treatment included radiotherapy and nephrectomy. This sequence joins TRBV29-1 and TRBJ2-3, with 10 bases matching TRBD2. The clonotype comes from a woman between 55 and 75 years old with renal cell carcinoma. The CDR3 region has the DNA TGCAGCGTCGACGGAAGGTTCGCTAGCGGGAGTACAGATACGCAGTATTTT. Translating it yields CSVDGRFASGSTDTQYF.